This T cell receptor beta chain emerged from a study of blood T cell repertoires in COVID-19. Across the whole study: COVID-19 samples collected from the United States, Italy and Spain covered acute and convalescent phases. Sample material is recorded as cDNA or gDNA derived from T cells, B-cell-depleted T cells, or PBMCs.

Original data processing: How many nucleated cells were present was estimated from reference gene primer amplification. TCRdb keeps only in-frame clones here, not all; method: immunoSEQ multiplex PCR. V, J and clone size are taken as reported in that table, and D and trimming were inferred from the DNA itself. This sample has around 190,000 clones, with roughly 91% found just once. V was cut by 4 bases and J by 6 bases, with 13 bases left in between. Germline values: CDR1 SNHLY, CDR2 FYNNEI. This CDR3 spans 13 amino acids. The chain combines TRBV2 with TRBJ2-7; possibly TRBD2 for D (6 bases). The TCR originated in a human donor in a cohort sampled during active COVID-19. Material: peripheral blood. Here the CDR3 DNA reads TGTGCCAGCAGTGTATGGGGGGATCGCGAGCAGTACTTC. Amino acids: CASSVWGDREQYF.